The clone carrying this T cell receptor beta chain has a handful of counts. Its antigen is unknown. Patients had resection in Japan or China between about 2014 and 2017. Nucleic acids came from premalignant or tumor cells enriched by macro-dissection. V was cut by 5 bases and J by 9 bases, with 19 bases left in between. Germline V gene sequence: CDR1 SEHNR, CDR2 FQNEAQ (reference sequence). The CDR3 sequence is 14 residues long. The data were obtained in a study of immune evolution from preneoplasia to lung adenocarcinoma. Measured with immunoSEQ multiplex PCR; TCRdb has only the in-frame clones, and not every one. The repertoire consists of just under 10,000 clones, with about 80% occurring once and the leading ten covering about 5%. Overall study findings and caveats: From normal lung to invasive adenocarcinoma, top clone frequencies appeared to decrease.

Sequenced sample: FFPE minimally invasive lung adenocarcinoma tissue. V is TRBV7-9 and J is TRBJ1-1, with TRBD1 as a possible D gene (5 bases). The source of this sequence is a person aged 65-85 years with lung adenocarcinoma. Some clones in this sample may be carry-over from other donors' samples. The CDR3, as DNA: TGTGCCAGCAGCCCTAGAGGCTGGCAGGGAAAAGCTTTCTTT. It specifies CASSPRGWQGKAFF.